This entry lists 27 T cell receptor beta chains sequenced from one sample in a study of read filtering for tumor transcriptome and immune sequencing (TCRdb year 2020). The reads were generated on an Illumina HiSeq 4000. TCR libraries were built from 400 ng RNA with the Immunoverse kit, using molecular barcoded adaptors covering alpha/delta and beta/gamma chains. Starting from the raw public reads, TCRdb applied fastp trimming at Q25, assembled clones with MiXCR and retained in-frame beta chains. Rows with one shared CDR3 protein collapse into an entry with the most common genes and DNA. This sample has more than 100,000 distinct CDR3 sequences in its table, and under 15% of those were observed once. The top ten clonotypes cover roughly 7.6% of the sample. Sample: a population of CD138-negative cells sorted from bone marrow. Per the publication, the cell subset or site label means: bone marrow mononuclear cells depleted of CD138+ plasma/myeloma cells by negative magnetic selection. The source of these receptors is a donor aged 40 or over with multiple myeloma.

At least ten counts were recorded for this clonotype. The chain combines TRBV4-1 with TRBJ2-2; D uncertain. The CDR3 has 17 residues. Germline assignment: CDR1 MGHRA and CDR2 YSYEKL. V lost 5 bases to trimming and J lost 3 bases, with 19 bases between them. CDR3 in amino acids: CASSFRVPSMDTGELFF. The CDR3 nucleotides are TGCGCCAGCAGCTTTAGGGTCCCTTCAATGGACACCGGGGAGCTGTTTTTT.

This clonotype turned up a few times. The chain carries TRBV9 and TRBJ1-5, with D tentatively TRBD1 (6 bases). The germline V gene encodes CDR1 SGDLS and CDR2 YYNGEE. CDR3 length: 15 residues. The ends were cut back, 3 bases at V and 3 bases at J, with 13 bases in the middle. CDR3 loop: CASSATMGANQPQHF. CDR3 DNA sequence: TGTGCCAGCAGCGCGACAATGGGGGCCAATCAGCCCCAGCATTTT.

This clonotype was found many times. The gene calls are TRBV4-3 and TRBJ2-5; weak D call: TRBD1 (6 bases). Germline V lookup: CDR1 LGHNA, CDR2 YSLEER. The V end lost 3 bases, the J end lost 1 base, and 15 bases lay between the germline ends. The length of the CDR3 is 16 residues. The CDR3 sequence is CASSQQDSGFQETQYF. Written as DNA, the CDR3 is TGCGCCAGCAGCCAGCAGGACAGCGGATTCCAAGAGACCCAGTACTTC.

The rearrangement uses TRBV19 and TRBJ2-7; 7 nucleotides align to TRBD2. The CDR3 has 15 amino acids. The germline V gene has CDR1 LNHDA and CDR2 SQIVND (reference sequence). The V gene end was trimmed by 4 bases and the J gene end by 5 bases; junction bases not matched to a gene: 11. The CDR3 DNA reads TGTGCCAGTAGTACCCGAGCGGGATCGGCCCACGAGCAGTACTTC. Translated, it gives CASSTRAGSAHEQYF.

This clonotype came up a few times. The rearrangement joins TRBV6-2 or TRBV6-3 to TRBJ2-1, with D uncertain. Per germline, CDR1 MNHEY and CDR2 SVGEGT. V shed 6 bases and J shed 6 bases, with 15 bases lying between them. CDR3 length equals 14 residues. In DNA, the CDR3 is TGTGCCAGCAGCCCTTTCGGACCCAGCAATGAGCAGTTCTTC. This encodes CASSPFGPSNEQFF.

Many counts were recorded for this clonotype. The chain is built from TRBV3-1 and TRBJ2-2, with 7 bases aligning to TRBD2. Per the germline V gene, CDR1 is LGHDT and CDR2 is YNNKEL (reference sequence). The CDR3 spans 17 residues. The V segment lost 7 bases and the J segment 2 bases; nucleotides outside the gene matches: 13. DNA for the CDR3: TGTGCCAGCACCCAGCCTAGCGGAGTAGCTAACACCGGGGAGCTGTTTTTT. Translated: CASTQPSGVANTGELFF.

The sample holds many counts of this clonotype. In nucleotides, the CDR3 is TGTGCCAGCAGCTTTCGAGGGGATACGCAGTATTTT. The encoded protein is CASSFRGDTQYF. This chain links TRBV7-9 with TRBJ2-3; D is perhaps TRBD2 (5 bases). The CDR3 is 12 residues long. The V end was cut by 3 bases, the J end by 6 bases, with 7 bases between. Per germline, CDR1 SEHNR and CDR2 FQNEAQ (reference sequence).

This clonotype has a count of ten or more. The chain uses TRBV3-1 and TRBJ1-2; D not certain. V was shortened by 0 bases and J by 6 bases, with 17 bases between the two germline ends. Germline CDR1 reads LGHDT; CDR2 reads YNNKEL (reference sequence). The CDR3 length is 16 residues. The CDR3 nucleotides read TGTGCCAGCAGCCAAGATGTGGGTCGCGGTCGTGATGGCTACACCTTC. This gives the protein CASSQDVGRGRDGYTF. The entire variable domain, with the rest obtained from reference TRBV3-1 and TRBJ1-2, is as follows: DTAVSQTPKYLVTQMGNDKSIKCEQNLGHDTMYWYKQDSKKFLKIMFSYNNKELIINETVPNRFSPKSPDKAHLNLHINSLELGDSAVYFCASSQDVGRGRDGYTFGSGTRLTVV.

This clonotype showed up many times. V gene TRBV7-7 combines with J gene TRBJ2-5, with 7 bases aligning to TRBD2. CDR3 size: 15 residues. The V and J ends lost 5 bases and 5 bases, in that order; junction bases with no gene match: 11. The germline gives CDR1 SSHAT, CDR2 FNYEAQ (reference sequence). DNA for the CDR3: TGTGCCAGCAGCCCTAGCGGAAGGGAATCGGAGACCCAGTACTTC. Translating it yields CASSPSGRESETQYF.

A note on this clonotype: A single base is all that separates this from a far larger clone, so a read error is likely. The rearrangement links TRBV7-9 to TRBJ2-1; 13 nucleotides match TRBD2. CDR1 and CDR2 from the germline V gene are SEHNR and FQNEAQ (reference sequence). This CDR3 contains 17 residues. In nucleotides, the CDR3 is TGTGCCAACAGCGCAACTAGCGGGAGGGCCAGTTACAATGAGCAGTTCTTC. Amino acid sequence: CANSATSGRASYNEQFF.

This clonotype was counted many times. The chain is built from TRBV29-1 and TRBJ1-3, with TRBD1 matching 9 bases. The CDR3 consists of 12 residues. From germline, CDR1 is SQVTM and CDR2 ANQGSEA. The ends lost 7 bases at V and 4 bases at J; junction bases unmatched: 2. The CDR3 nucleotides read TGCAGCGCTGGGACAGGGGGAAACACCATATATTTT. It is translated as CSAGTGGNTIYF.

In this sample, this clonotype turned up many times. V and J are TRBV5-6 and TRBJ1-5; D perhaps matches TRBD1 (5 bases). This CDR3 is built from 18 residues. Trimming took off 0 bases at V and 0 bases at J, with 16 bases between the two ends. Germline values: CDR1 SGHDT, CDR2 YYEEEE. In DNA form, the CDR3 reads TGTGCCAGCAGCTTGGCAGGTTGGGGGAAGAATAGCAATCAGCCCCAGCATTTT. It codes for CASSLAGWGKNSNQPQHF.

This clonotype was seen ten or more times. The rearrangement uses TRBV20-1 and TRBJ2-3; D is unclear. CDR1 and CDR2 (germline): DFQATT, SNEGSKA (reference sequence). The length of the CDR3 is 13 residues. DNA for the CDR3: TGCAGGAGCGATCCCGCAGTCTACGATACGCAGTATTTT. Its translation: CRSDPAVYDTQYF.

The chain links TRBV5-6 to TRBJ2-1; 13 bases fit TRBD2. The CDR3 spans 15 residues. With V trimmed by 5 bases and J by 9 bases, 8 bases remained unmatched. Germline-derived CDR1 and CDR2 are SGHDT and YYEEEE. Here the CDR3 DNA reads TGTGCCAGCAGATACCCGGGACTAGCGGGAAGTGAGCAGTTCTTC. Translating gives CASRYPGLAGSEQFF.

Many counts were recorded for this clonotype. The gene calls are TRBV20-1 and TRBJ2-1, with TRBD2 identical over 7 bases. Germline lookup yields CDR1 DFQATT and CDR2 SNEGSKA (reference sequence). CDR3 size: 15 residues. The trim removed 4 bases at V and 4 bases at J, leaving 10 bases unmatched. The CDR3 nucleotides are TGCAGTGCTAAACCACCGGGACTATCATACAATGAGCAGTTCTTC. Amino acids: CSAKPPGLSYNEQFF.

This clonotype was seen a few times. One base away lies a much larger clone, so this may be a sequencing read error. The CDR3 carries no conserved terminal phenylalanine or tryptophan, so it likely arises from a read error. V and J are TRBV15 and TRBJ2-1, with 14 positions matching TRBD2. Trimming removed 5 bases from V and 8 bases from J; junction bases left unmatched: 2. Germline loops: CDR1 LNHNV, CDR2 YYDKDF (reference sequence). The CDR3 loop spans 14 amino acids. The CDR3, as DNA: TGTGCCACCAGCCTGGGACTAGCGGGAGATGAGCAGTTCTCC. Protein sequence: CATSLGLAGDEQFS.

Details on this clonotype: This may stem from a read error, because a much larger clone lies one nucleotide away. The rearrangement joins TRBV29-1 to TRBJ2-3; 8 bases match TRBD2. The CDR3 totals 15 residues. V was pared by 4 bases and J by 3 bases, with 9 bases of the junction left unmatched. The V gene's germline CDR1 is SQVTM and CDR2 ANQGSEA. The CDR3, as DNA: TGCAGCGTTGGAGGTCAAGCGGGAGTTACAGATACGCAGTATTTT. Translation: CSVGGQAGVTDTQYF.

This clonotype was detected ten times or more. The J gene is TRBJ1-1, the V gene TRBV7-2; 7 bases match TRBD1. Germline assignment: CDR1 SGHTA and CDR2 FQGNSA. The trim removed 5 bases at V and 2 bases at J, leaving 5 bases unmatched. The CDR3 totals 14 residues. CDR3 coding DNA: TGTGCCAGCAGCCCTTACAGGGGTAACACTGAAGCTTTCTTT. This codes for CASSPYRGNTEAFF.

This clonotype was counted ten times or more. DNA of the CDR3: TGTGCCAGCACCCCGACAGCCATCAGCACAGATACGCAGTATTTT. Its translation: CASTPTAISTDTQYF. The rearrangement links TRBV6-2 or TRBV6-3 to TRBJ2-3, with D tentatively TRBD1 (5 bases). The V end was cut by 7 bases, the J end by 0 bases, with 14 bases between. This CDR3 has 15 amino acids. The germline gives CDR1 MNHEY, CDR2 SVGEGT.

This clonotype occurred a few times. Given a much more abundant clone one base away, this may be a read error. This chain joins TRBV29-1 and TRBJ1-2; 7 bases are a match to TRBD1. The CDR3 runs to 13 residues. Germline V CDR1 and CDR2: SQVTM, ANQGSEA. V trimming: 8 bases; J trimming: 3 bases; junction bases outside the gene matches: 9. In nucleotides, the CDR3 is TGCAGCACCGAGCGGACAGGACACTATGGCTACACCTTC. Amino acids: CSTERTGHYGYTF.

This clonotype was seen many times. The V and J genes are TRBV20-1 and TRBJ2-1, with D tentatively TRBD2 (6 bases). Germline V gene data show CDR1 as DFQATT and CDR2 as SNEGSKA (reference sequence). The CDR3 extends over 20 amino acids. Trimming took off 1 base at V and 0 bases at J, with 25 bases between the two ends. The CDR3 loop is CSARGKGGNTYLSSYNEQFF. CDR3 sequence (DNA): TGCAGTGCTAGAGGAAAGGGCGGGAATACCTACCTAAGCTCCTACAATGAGCAGTTCTTC.

This chain connects TRBV7-2 to TRBJ1-1; no clear D gene. CDR3 size: 17 residues. Germline assignment: CDR1 SGHTA and CDR2 FQGNSA. V lost 1 base and J lost 0, with 15 bases in between. The CDR3 loop reads CASSLEVAPALNTEAFF. The CDR3 region has the DNA TGTGCCAGCAGCTTAGAGGTAGCCCCAGCCTTGAACACTGAAGCTTTCTTT. Full variable domain (missing parts from reference TRBV7-2 and TRBJ1-1): GAGVSQSPSNKVTEKGKDVELRCDPISGHTALYWYRQSLGQGLEFLIYFQGNSAPDKSGLPSDRFSAERTGGSVSTLTIQRTQQEDSAVYLCASSLEVAPALNTEAFFGQGTRLTVV.

This clonotype was observed at least ten times. The rearrangement links TRBV24-1 to TRBJ2-3, with 8 positions matching TRBD1. Germline CDR1 and CDR2: KGHDR and SFDVKD. This CDR3 comprises 16 residues. V gave up 0 bases and J gave up 0 bases; unmatched junction bases: 1. The CDR3 region is CATSDLRTGSTDTQYF. CDR3 coding DNA: TGTGCCACCAGTGATTTGCGGACAGGGAGCACAGATACGCAGTATTTT.

This clonotype was observed many times. This chain links TRBV7-9 with TRBJ2-6; tentatively, D is TRBD1 (5 bases). Germline assignment: CDR1 SEHNR and CDR2 FQNEAQ (reference sequence). This CDR3 has 19 residues. With 4 bases removed from V and 0 bases from J, the gap between germline ends came to 19 bases. This CDR3 reads CASSSGHLEWASGANVLTF. In DNA form, the CDR3 reads TGTGCCAGCAGCTCAGGACACCTTGAGTGGGCCTCTGGGGCCAACGTCCTGACTTTC. The entire variable domain, with the rest obtained from reference TRBV7-9 and TRBJ2-6, is as follows: DTGVSQNPRHKITKRGQNVTFRCDPISEHNRLYWYRQTLGQGPEFLTYFQNEAQLEKSRLLSDRFSAERPKGSFSTLEIQRTEQGDSAMYLCASSSGHLEWASGANVLTFGAGSRLTVL.

This clonotype was detected many times. The V gene is TRBV29-1, the J gene TRBJ2-2, with D possibly TRBD2 on 6 matching bases. The length of the CDR3 is 14 residues. Germline-derived CDR1 and CDR2 are SQVTM and ANQGSEA. V was pared by 4 bases and J by 4 bases, with 13 bases between. CDR3 protein: CSVGRSGVTGELFF. The CDR3 DNA follows: TGCAGCGTTGGGCGTAGCGGAGTCACCGGGGAGCTGTTTTTT.

This clonotype was seen a handful of times. The V call is TRBV20-1, the J call TRBJ1-1, with D unclear. Trimming shortened V by 3 bases and J by 7 bases, and 9 bases separated the two germline ends. This CDR3 is built from 11 residues. Looked up from germline, CDR1 is DFQATT and CDR2 is SNEGSKA (reference sequence). The CDR3 reads CSASRQSEAFF. Written as DNA, the CDR3 is TGCAGTGCTAGTCGTCAAAGTGAAGCTTTCTTT.

This clonotype was seen a handful of times. A clone one base away is much larger, so this may be a read error. The chain combines TRBV20-1 with TRBJ1-1, with D unresolved. The length of the CDR3 is 15 residues. The germline V and J ends were trimmed by 0 bases and 4 bases, with 15 bases remaining between them. CDR1 DFQATT and CDR2 SNEGSKA come from the germline V gene (reference sequence). The CDR3 coding sequence is TGCAGTGCTAGAGATCCCGTCACATTGACCACTGAAGCTTTCTTT. This codes for CSARDPVTLTTEAFF.